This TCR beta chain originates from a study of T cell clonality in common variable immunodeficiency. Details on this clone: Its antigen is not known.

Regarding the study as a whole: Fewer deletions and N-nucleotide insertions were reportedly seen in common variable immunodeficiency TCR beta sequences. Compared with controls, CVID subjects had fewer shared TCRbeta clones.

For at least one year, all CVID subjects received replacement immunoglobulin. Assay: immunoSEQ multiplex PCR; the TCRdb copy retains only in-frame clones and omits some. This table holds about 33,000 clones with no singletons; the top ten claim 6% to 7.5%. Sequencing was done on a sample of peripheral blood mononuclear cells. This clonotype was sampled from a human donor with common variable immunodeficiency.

CDR3 protein: CASSDRGRTDTQYF. CDR3 bases read: TGTGCCAGCAGTGACCGAGGGCGAACAGATACG. V and J are TRBV6-1 and TRBJ2-3; weak D call: TRBD2 (5 bases). The observed sequence ends 3 residues before the CDR3 terminus, with the missing tail filled in from the germline J gene. Per germline, CDR1 MNHNS and CDR2 SASEGT. This CDR3 region has 14 residues. The V end was cut by 3 bases, the J end by 3 bases, with 10 bases between.